The rows below give T cell receptor beta chains drawn from one sample of a study of blood T cell repertoires in COVID-19. Clones were read by immunoSEQ multiplex PCR, and TCRdb kept only the in-frame ones, dropping some. The table shows 80,000 to 95,000 clones, with roughly 84% occurring only once. Sequenced material: peripheral blood. The origin of the receptors is a woman older than 75 in a cohort sampled during active or convalescent COVID-19. Each CDR3 is given with its conserved first and last residue. The D gene is left open where the match is weak. Some rows have no size entry. The others give once, few or many, or a class for an expanded clone.

D gene | clone size | J gene | V gene | CDR3 protein | CDR3 DNA
NA | NA | TRBJ1-2 | TRBV27 | CASSFRVNYGYTF | TGTGCCAGCAGTTTCAGGGTTAACTATGGCTACACCTTC
TRBD1 | NA | TRBJ1-1 | TRBV3-1/TRBV3-2 | CASSQEGGNTEAFF | TGTGCCAGCAGCCAAGAAGGGGGCAACACTGAAGCTTTCTTT
NA | few | TRBJ1-1 | TRBV11-3 | CASSLLAGVTEAFF | TGTGCCAGCAGCTTATTGGCGGGGGTCACTGAAGCTTTCTTT
NA | NA | TRBJ2-7 | TRBV2 | CASSPRQRSYEQYF | TGTGCCAGCAGTCCGCGACAGAGATCCTACGAGCAGTACTTC
NA | NA | TRBJ2-7 | TRBV6-5 | CASSYGGTLYEQYF | TGTGCCAGCAGTTACGGGGGGACCCTCTACGAGCAGTACTTC
NA | NA | TRBJ1-1 | TRBV5-1 | CASSLGVGVNTEAFF | TGCGCCAGCAGCTTGGGAGTGGGAGTGAACACTGAAGCTTTCTTT
NA | NA | TRBJ2-5 | TRBV5-4 | CASSLGSSAETQYF | TGTGCCAGCAGCTTGGGGTCTAGCGCGGAGACCCAGTACTTC
NA | NA | TRBJ2-1 | TRBV2 | CASGLESSSYNEQFF | TGTGCCAGCGGCTTAGAGTCTAGCAGCTACAATGAGCAGTTCTTC
NA | NA | TRBJ2-1 | TRBV19 | CASSVTRAREQFF | TGTGCCAGTAGTGTTACTAGGGCAAGGGAGCAGTTCTTC
NA | NA | TRBJ2-1 | TRBV3-1/TRBV3-2 | CASSLGVGGGPSYNEQFF | TGTGCCAGCAGCCTGGGCGTCGGGGGAGGTCCCTCCTACAATGAGCAGTTCTTC
TRBD2 | NA | TRBJ2-2 | TRBV9 | CASSPIAGVPGELFF | TGTGCCAGCAGCCCGATAGCGGGAGTCCCCGGGGAGCTGTTTTTT
NA | NA | TRBJ1-2 | TRBV5-1 | CASSSDSNLGYTF | TGCGCCAGCAGTAGCGATAGCAATCTGGGCTACACCTTC
TRBD1 | few | TRBJ1-2 | TRBV5-1 | CASSSRQGDGYTF | TGCGCCAGCAGCTCCCGACAGGGGGATGGCTACACCTTC
NA | NA | TRBJ1-6 | TRBV27 | CASSSARGFGSPLHF | TGTGCCAGCAGTTCAGCCAGGGGATTTGGTTCACCCCTCCACTTT
TRBD1 | NA | TRBJ1-2 | TRBV28 | CASSLSLGTGNGYTF | TGTGCCAGCAGTTTATCCCTCGGGACAGGGAACGGCTACACCTTC
NA | many | TRBJ2-1 | TRBV4-1 | CASSPLGASREQFF | TGCGCCAGCAGCCCTTTGGGGGCTAGTCGTGAGCAGTTCTTC
TRBD1 | NA | TRBJ1-5 | TRBV28 | CASRSGGGQPQHF | TGTGCCAGCAGATCAGGGGGAGGTCAGCCCCAGCATTTT
NA | once | TRBJ1-4 | TRBV11-3 | CASSTGATNEKLFF | TGTGCCAGCAGCACCGGGGCAACTAATGAAAAACTGTTTTTT
NA | NA | TRBJ1-1 | TRBV12-3/TRBV12-4 | CASSKQGYTEAFF | TGTGCCAGCAGCAAGCAGGGGTACACTGAAGCTTTCTTT
NA | NA | TRBJ2-7 | TRBV5-1 | CASSPYGDNYEQYF | TGCGCCAGCAGCCCGTACGGGGACAACTACGAGCAGTACTTC
TRBD2 | NA | TRBJ2-1 | TRBV5-6 | CASSLVRLAGYNEQFF | TGTGCCAGCAGCTTGGTTCGACTAGCGGGGTACAATGAGCAGTTCTTC
TRBD1 | NA | TRBJ1-5 | TRBV3-1/TRBV3-2 | CASSPRQGDGPQHF | TGTGCCAGCAGCCCCCGACAGGGTGATGGGCCCCAGCATTTT
NA | NA | TRBJ1-2 | TRBV5-6 | CASSVQANYGYTF | TGTGCCAGCAGCGTACAGGCTAACTATGGCTACACCTTC
TRBD1 | NA | TRBJ1-5 | TRBV5-6 | CASSSGGTVSNQPQHF | TGTGCCAGCAGCTCAGGGGGGACAGTTAGCAATCAGCCCCAGCATTTT
NA | few | TRBJ1-6 | TRBV9 | CASSVRGETSPLHF | TGTGCCAGCAGCGTTCGGGGGGAGACTTCACCCCTCCACTTT
TRBD1 | few | TRBJ1-2 | TRBV7-3 | CASSLTPDRAYGYTF | TGTGCCAGCAGCTTAACTCCGGACAGGGCCTATGGCTACACCTTC
NA | NA | TRBJ2-5 | TRBV12-3/TRBV12-4 | CASRSGVETQYF | TGTGCCAGCAGGTCAGGGGTGGAGACCCAGTACTTC
NA | NA | TRBJ2-2 | TRBV5-6 | CASSLGLPTGELFF | TGTGCCAGCAGCTTGGGTCTTCCCACCGGGGAGCTGTTTTTT
TRBD2 | NA | TRBJ2-1 | TRBV7-2 | CASSPRGAGVPNEQFF | TGTGCCAGCAGCCCCCGGGGAGCGGGAGTGCCCAATGAGCAGTTCTTC
TRBD1 | NA | TRBJ1-4 | TRBV24-1 | CATSDTRQGAGEKLFF | TGTGCCACCAGTGATACCCGACAGGGGGCTGGTGAAAAACTGTTTTTT
TRBD1 | once | TRBJ2-7 | TRBV5-1 | CASSSSGTVYEQYF | TGCGCCAGCAGCTCTTCCGGGACAGTCTACGAGCAGTACTTC
TRBD1 | NA | TRBJ1-2 | TRBV19 | CASASLGTGAYYGYTF | TGTGCCAGCGCATCACTGGGAACAGGGGCGTACTATGGCTACACCTTC
NA | NA | TRBJ1-6 | TRBV19 | CASSTGPAGSPLHF | TGTGCCAGTAGTACCGGACCCGCGGGTTCACCCCTCCACTTT
TRBD2 | NA | TRBJ2-7 | TRBV6-5 | CASRERGSSYEQYF | TGTGCCAGCAGAGAGCGGGGGAGCTCCTACGAGCAGTACTTC
TRBD2 | NA | TRBJ2-3 | TRBV5-4 | CASSSPGLAGITDTQYF | TGTGCCAGCAGCAGCCCGGGACTAGCGGGAATCACAGATACGCAGTATTTT
NA | NA | TRBJ1-3 | TRBV7-9 | CASRLAGAGNTIYF | TGTGCCAGCAGATTAGCAGGGGCCGGAAACACCATATATTTT
NA | NA | TRBJ2-1 | TRBV29-1 | CSAGTYYNEQFF | TGCAGTGCCGGGACTTACTACAATGAGCAGTTCTTC
NA | NA | TRBJ2-5 | TRBV5-8 | CASSLAGGPRETQYF | TGTGCCAGCAGCCTAGCAGGAGGGCCTAGGGAGACCCAGTACTTC
NA | NA | TRBJ1-2 | TRBV2 | CASSGDGGYTF | TGTGCCAGCAGTGGCGATGGTGGCTACACCTTC
TRBD1 | NA | TRBJ1-2 | TRBV6-1 | CASSERIGTGINYGYTF | TGTGCCAGCAGTGAAAGAATCGGGACAGGGATTAACTATGGCTACACCTTC
TRBD1 | NA | TRBJ1-2 | TRBV27 | CASSLGTAYGYTF | TGTGCCAGCAGTTTAGGGACAGCCTATGGCTACACCTTC
NA | NA | TRBJ1-5 | TRBV28 | CASISRGVTQPQHF | TGTGCCAGCATTTCAAGGGGTGTCACCCAGCCCCAGCATTTT
NA | NA | TRBJ1-1 | TRBV2 | CARPMAYRMNTEAFF | TGTGCCAGACCGATGGCTTACCGAATGAACACTGAAGCTTTCTTT
NA | NA | TRBJ2-5 | TRBV5-1 | CASSFGVETQYF | TGCGCCAGCAGCTTCGGGGTGGAGACCCAGTACTTC
TRBD1 | NA | TRBJ1-1 | TRBV6-6 | CASSTGQGGTEAFF | TGTGCCAGCAGTACCGGACAGGGGGGGACTGAAGCTTTCTTT